This paragraph reports one T cell receptor (beta chain). The data belong to a study of cytomegalovirus exposure and HLA in healthy donors. In germline, CDR1 is SGHTS, CDR2 YDEGEE. There are 15 residues in the CDR3. V dropped 2 bases and J dropped 6 bases, with 15 bases sitting between them. The study ran its PCR with 60 Vbeta and 13 Jbeta primers. This table comes from immunoSEQ multiplex PCR, and its TCRdb copy is limited to in-frame clones, with some not included. In the table there are under 170,000 clones, approximately 85% of which are singletons. Sequencing was carried out using PBMCs. This chain uses TRBV5-8 with TRBJ2-1; D ambiguous. The sequence was obtained from a middle-aged man in good health and CMV-seropositive. CDR3 coding DNA: TGTGCCAGCAGCTTAATAGACTTGTACTTCAATGAGCAGTTCTTC. It encodes CASSLIDLYFNEQFF.